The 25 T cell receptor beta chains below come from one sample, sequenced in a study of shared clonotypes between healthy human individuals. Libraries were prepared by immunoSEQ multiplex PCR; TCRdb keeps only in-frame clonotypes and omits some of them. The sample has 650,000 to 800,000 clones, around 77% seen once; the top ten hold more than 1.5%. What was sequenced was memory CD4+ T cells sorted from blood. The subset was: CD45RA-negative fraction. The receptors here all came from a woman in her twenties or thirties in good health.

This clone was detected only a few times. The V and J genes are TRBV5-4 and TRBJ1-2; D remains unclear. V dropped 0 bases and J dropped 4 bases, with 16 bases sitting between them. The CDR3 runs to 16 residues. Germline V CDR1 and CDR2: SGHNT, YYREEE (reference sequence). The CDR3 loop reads CASSLALGSPIYGYTF. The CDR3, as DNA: TGTGCCAGCAGCTTGGCCCTGGGCTCTCCCATCTATGGCTACACCTTC.

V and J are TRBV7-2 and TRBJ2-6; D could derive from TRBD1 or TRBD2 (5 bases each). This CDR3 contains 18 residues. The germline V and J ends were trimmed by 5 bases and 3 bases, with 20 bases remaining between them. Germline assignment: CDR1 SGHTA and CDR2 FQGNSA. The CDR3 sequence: CASSPLPLGAGGANVLTF. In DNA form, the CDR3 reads TGTGCCAGCAGCCCCCTACCCTTAGGGGCGGGTGGGGCCAACGTCCTGACTTTC.

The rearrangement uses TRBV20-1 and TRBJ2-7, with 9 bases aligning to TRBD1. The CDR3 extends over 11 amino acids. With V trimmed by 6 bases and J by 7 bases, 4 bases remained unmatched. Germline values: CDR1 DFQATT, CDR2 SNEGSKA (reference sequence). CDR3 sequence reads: CSATGGWEQYF. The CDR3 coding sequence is TGCAGTGCCACAGGGGGCTGGGAGCAGTACTTC.

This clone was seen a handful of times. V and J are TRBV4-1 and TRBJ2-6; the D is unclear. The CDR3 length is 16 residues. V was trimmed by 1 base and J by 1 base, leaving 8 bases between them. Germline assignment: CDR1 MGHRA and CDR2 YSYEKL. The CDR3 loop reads CASSQGRASGANVLTF. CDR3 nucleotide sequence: TGCGCCAGCAGCCAAGGTCGAGCGTCTGGGGCCAACGTCCTGACTTTC.

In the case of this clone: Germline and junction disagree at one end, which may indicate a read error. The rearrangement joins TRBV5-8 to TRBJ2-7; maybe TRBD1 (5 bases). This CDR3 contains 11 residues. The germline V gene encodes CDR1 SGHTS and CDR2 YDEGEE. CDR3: CASSPDTTGRF. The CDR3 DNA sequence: TGTGCCAGCAGCCCGGACACGACGGGCCGCTTC.

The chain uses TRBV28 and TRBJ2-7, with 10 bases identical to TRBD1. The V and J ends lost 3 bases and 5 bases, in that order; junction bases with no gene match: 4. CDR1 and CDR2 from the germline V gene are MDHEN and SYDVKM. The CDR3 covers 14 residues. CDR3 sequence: CASSFGTGVDEQYF. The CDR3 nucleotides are TGTGCCAGCAGTTTTGGGACAGGGGTTGACGAGCAGTACTTC.

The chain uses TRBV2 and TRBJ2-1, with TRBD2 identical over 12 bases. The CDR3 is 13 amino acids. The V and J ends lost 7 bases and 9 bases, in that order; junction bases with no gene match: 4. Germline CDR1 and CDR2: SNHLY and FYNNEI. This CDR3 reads CASTSGRAGEQFF. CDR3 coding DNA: TGTGCCAGCACTAGCGGGAGGGCTGGTGAGCAGTTCTTC.

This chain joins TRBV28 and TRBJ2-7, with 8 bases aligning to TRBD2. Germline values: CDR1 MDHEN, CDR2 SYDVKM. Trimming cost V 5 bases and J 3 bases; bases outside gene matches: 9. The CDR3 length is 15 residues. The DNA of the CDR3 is TGTGCCAGCAGTCCGAGACTAGCGAGGGACTACGAGCAGTACTTC. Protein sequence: CASSPRLARDYEQYF.

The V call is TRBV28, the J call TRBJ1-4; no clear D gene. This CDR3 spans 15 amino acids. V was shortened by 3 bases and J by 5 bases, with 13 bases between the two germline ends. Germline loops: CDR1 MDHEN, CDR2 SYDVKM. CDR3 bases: TGTGCCAGCAGTTTTCCCCTTGGAGGAAATGAAAAACTGTTTTTT. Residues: CASSFPLGGNEKLFF.

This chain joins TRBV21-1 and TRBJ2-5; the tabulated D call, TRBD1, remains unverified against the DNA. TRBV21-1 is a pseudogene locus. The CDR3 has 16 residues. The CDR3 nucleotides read TGTGCCAGCAGCAAAGCTAAGCACAGGGACAAAGAGACCCAGTACTTC. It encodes CASSKAKHRDKETQYF.

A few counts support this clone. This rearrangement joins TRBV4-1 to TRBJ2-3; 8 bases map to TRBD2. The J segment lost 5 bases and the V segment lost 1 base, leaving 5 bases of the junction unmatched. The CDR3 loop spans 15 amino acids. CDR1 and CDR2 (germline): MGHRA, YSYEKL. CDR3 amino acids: CASSQGASGQDTQYF. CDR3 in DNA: TGCGCCAGCAGCCAAGGAGCTAGCGGGCAAGATACGCAGTATTTT.

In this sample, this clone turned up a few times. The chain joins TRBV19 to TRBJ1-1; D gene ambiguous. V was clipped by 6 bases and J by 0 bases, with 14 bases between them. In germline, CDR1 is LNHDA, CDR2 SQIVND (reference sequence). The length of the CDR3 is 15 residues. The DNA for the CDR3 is TGTGCCAGTAGGACCACACTTTCCCTGAACACTGAAGCTTTCTTT. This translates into CASRTTLSLNTEAFF.

Here the CDR3 DNA reads TGTGCCAGCAGCTTGGGCGGGTGGTCTTCCATGGGGGCCTATGGCTACACCTTC. Residues: CASSLGGWSSMGAYGYTF. This rearrangement joins TRBV5-6 to TRBJ1-2, with D maybe TRBD1 (6 bases). The germline CDR1 and CDR2 sequences are SGHDT and YYEEEE. V lost 0 bases and J lost 4, with 22 bases in between. The CDR3 runs 18 residues.

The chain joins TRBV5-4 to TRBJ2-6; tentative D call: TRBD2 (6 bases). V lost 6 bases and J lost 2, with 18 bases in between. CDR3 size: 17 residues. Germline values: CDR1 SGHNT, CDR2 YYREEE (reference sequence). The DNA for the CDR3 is TGTGCCAGCAACCCCGGAGGGTCCGGGGCTGGGGCCAACGTCCTGACTTTC. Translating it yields CASNPGGSGAGANVLTF.

CDR3 sequence: CASSVIPGANVLTF. The CDR3 bases are TGTGCCAGCAGTGTGATCCCCGGGGCCAACGTCCTGACTTTC. The gene calls are TRBV2 and TRBJ2-6; D is uncertain. This CDR3 comprises 14 residues. V dropped 4 bases and J dropped 4 bases, with 8 bases sitting between them. CDR1 SNHLY and CDR2 FYNNEI come from the germline V gene.

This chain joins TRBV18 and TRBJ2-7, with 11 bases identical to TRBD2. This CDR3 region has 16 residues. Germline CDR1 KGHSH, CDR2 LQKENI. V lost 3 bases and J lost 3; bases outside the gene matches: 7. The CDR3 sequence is CASSPSTSGVVYEQYF. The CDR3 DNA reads TGTGCCAGCTCACCTTCGACTAGCGGGGTCGTCTACGAGCAGTACTTC.

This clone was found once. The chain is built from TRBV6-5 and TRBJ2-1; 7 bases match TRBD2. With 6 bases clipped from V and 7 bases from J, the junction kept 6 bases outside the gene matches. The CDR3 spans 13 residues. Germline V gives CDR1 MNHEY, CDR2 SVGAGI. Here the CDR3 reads CASRELAKNEQFF. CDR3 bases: TGTGCCAGCAGGGAACTAGCGAAGAATGAGCAGTTCTTC.

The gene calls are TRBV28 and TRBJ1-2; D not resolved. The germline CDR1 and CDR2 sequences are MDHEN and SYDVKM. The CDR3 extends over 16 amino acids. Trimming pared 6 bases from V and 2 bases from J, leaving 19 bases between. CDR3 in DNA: TGTGCCAGCAGAATCGGAGGAGGGAGTGGGAACTATGGCTACACCTTC. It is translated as CASRIGGGSGNYGYTF.

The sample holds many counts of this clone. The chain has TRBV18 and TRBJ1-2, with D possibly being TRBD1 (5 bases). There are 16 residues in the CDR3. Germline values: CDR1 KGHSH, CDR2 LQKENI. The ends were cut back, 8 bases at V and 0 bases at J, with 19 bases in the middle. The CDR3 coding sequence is TGTGCCAGCACCTATTCCCCCGGGACGGCTAACTATGGCTACACCTTC. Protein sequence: CASTYSPGTANYGYTF. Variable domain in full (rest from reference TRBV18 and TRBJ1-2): NAGVMQNPRHLVRRRGQEARLRCSPMKGHSHVYWYRQLPEEGLKFMVYLQKENIIDESGMPKERFSAEFPKEGPSILRIQQVVRGDSAAYFCASTYSPGTANYGYTFGSGTRLTVV.

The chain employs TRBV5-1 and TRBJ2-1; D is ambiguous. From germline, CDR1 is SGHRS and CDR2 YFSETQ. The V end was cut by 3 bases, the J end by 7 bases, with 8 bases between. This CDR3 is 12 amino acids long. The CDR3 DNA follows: TGCGCCAGCAGCTCGGACGGAAATGAGCAGTTCTTC. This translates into CASSSDGNEQFF. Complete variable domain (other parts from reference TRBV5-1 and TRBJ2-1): KAGVTQTPRYLIKTRGQQVTLSCSPISGHRSVSWYQQTPGQGLQFLFEYFSETQRNKGNFPGRFSGRQFSNSRSEMNVSTLELGDSALYLCASSSDGNEQFFGPGTRLTVL.

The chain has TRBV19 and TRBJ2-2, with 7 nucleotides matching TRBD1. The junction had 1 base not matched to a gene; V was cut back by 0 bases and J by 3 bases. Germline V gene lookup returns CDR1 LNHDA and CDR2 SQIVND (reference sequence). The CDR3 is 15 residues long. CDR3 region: CASSIETGHTGELFF. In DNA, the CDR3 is TGTGCCAGTAGTATAGAGACAGGGCACACCGGGGAGCTGTTTTTT.

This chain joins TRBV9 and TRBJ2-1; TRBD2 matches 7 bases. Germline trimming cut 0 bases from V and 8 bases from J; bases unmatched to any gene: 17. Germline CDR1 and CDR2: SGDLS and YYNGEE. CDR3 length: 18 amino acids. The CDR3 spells CASSVAVAGLGIADEQFF. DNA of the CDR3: TGTGCCAGCAGCGTAGCGGTAGCGGGTCTGGGGATTGCCGATGAGCAGTTCTTC.

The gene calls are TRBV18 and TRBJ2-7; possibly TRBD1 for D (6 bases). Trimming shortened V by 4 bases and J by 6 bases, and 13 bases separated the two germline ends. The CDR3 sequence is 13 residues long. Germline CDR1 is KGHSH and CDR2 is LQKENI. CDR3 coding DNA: TGTGCCAGCTCACTCACACAGGGTGCCGAGCAGTACTTC. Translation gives CASSLTQGAEQYF.

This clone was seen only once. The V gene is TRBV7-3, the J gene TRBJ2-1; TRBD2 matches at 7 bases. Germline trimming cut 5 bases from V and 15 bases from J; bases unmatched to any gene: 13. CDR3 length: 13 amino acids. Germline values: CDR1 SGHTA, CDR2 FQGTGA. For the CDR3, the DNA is TGTGCCAGCAGCGGACAACCGGGACGGGGGGTGTTCTTC. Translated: CASSGQPGRGVFF. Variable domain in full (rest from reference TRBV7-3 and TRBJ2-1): GAGVSQTPSNKVTEKGKYVELRCDPISGHTALYWYRQSLGQGPEFLIYFQGTGAADDSGLPNDRFFAVRPEGSVSTLKIQRTERGDSAVYLCASSGQPGRGVFFGPGTRLTVL.

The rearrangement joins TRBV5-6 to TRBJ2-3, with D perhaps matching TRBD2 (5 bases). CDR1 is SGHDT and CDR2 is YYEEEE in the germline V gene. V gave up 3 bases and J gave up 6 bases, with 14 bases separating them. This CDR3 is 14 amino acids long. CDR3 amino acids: CASSYVEGRDTQYF. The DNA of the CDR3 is TGTGCCAGCAGCTACGTAGAGGGCAGGGATACGCAGTATTTT.